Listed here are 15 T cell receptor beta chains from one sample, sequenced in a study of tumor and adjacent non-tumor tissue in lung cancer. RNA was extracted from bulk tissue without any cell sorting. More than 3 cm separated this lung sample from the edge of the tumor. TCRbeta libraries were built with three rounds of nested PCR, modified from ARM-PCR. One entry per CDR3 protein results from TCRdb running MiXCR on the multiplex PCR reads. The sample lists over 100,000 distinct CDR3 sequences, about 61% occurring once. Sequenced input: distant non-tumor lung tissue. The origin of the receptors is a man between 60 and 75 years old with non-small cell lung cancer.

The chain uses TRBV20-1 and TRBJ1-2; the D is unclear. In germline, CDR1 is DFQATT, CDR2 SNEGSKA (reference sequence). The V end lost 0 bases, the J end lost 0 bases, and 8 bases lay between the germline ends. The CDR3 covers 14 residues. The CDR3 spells CSARESRTNYGYTF. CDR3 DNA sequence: TGCAGTGCTAGAGAAAGCCGTACTAACTATGGCTACACCTTC.

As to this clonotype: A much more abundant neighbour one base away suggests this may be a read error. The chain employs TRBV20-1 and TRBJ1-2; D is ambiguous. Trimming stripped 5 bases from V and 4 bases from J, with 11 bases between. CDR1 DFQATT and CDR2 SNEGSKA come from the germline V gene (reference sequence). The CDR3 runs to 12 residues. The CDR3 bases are TGCAGTGCTTCTAAAACCAGCTATGGCTACACCTTC. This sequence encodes CSASKTSYGYTF.

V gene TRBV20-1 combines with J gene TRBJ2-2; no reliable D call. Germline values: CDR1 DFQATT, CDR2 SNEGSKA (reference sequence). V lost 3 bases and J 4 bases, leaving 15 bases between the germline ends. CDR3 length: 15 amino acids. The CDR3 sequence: CSASSGRQATGELFF. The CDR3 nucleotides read TGCAGTGCTAGTTCTGGCAGGCAGGCCACCGGGGAGCTGTTTTTT.

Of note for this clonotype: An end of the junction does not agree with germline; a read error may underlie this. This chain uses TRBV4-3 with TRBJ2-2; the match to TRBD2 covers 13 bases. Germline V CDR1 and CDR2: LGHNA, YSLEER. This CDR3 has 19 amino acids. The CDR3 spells CASSQGAGTSGTNTGEQFF. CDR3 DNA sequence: TGCGCCAGCAGCCAAGGGGCCGGGACTAGCGGGACGAACACAGGGGAGCAGTTTTTT.

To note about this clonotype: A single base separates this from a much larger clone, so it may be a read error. For the CDR3, the DNA is TGCGCCATCAGCCAAGCTCTGGGATACAATGAGCAGTTCTTC. It specifies CAISQALGYNEQFF. The chain links TRBV4-3 to TRBJ2-1; D unclear. CDR3 length: 14 amino acids. In germline, CDR1 is LGHNA, CDR2 YSLEER.

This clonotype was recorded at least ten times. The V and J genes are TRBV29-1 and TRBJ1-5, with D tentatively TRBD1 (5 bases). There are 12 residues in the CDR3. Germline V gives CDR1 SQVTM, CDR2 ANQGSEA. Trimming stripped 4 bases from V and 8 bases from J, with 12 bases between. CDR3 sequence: CSVGGGREPQHF. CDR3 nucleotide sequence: TGCAGCGTTGGTGGGGGTAGGGAGCCCCAGCATTTT.

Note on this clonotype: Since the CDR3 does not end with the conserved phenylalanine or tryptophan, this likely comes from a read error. In DNA form, the CDR3 reads TGCGCCAGCAGTTCTCTCACTGAAGCTTTCTAT. Protein sequence: CASSSLTEAFY. The gene calls are TRBV28 and TRBJ1-1, with D uncertain. Per the germline V gene, CDR1 is MDHEN and CDR2 is SYDVKM. There are 11 residues in the CDR3.

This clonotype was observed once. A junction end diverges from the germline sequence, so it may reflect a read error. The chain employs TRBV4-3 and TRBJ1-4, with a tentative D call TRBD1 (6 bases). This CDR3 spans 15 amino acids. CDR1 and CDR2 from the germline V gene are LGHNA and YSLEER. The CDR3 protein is CASSQLGTHNEKLFF. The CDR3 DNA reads TGCGCCAGCAGCCAATTGGGGACACATAATGAAAAATTGTTTTTT.

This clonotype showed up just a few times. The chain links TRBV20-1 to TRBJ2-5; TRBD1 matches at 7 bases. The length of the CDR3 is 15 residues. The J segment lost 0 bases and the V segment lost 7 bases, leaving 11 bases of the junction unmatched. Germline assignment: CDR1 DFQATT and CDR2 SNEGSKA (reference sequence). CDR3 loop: CSVRPPQGYQETQYF. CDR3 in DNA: TGCAGTGTTAGGCCCCCACAGGGGTACCAAGAGACCCAGTACTTC.

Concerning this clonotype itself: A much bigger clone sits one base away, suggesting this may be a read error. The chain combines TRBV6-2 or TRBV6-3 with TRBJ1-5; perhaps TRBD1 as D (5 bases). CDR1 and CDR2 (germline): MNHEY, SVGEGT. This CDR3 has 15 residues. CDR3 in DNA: TGTGCCAGCAGTCCACGGGGGGTCGGCAATCAGCTCCAGCATTTT. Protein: CASSPRGVGNQLQHF.

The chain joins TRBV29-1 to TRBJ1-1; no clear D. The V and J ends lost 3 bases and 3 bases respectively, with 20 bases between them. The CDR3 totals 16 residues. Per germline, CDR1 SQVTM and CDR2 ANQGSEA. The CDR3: CSVDPRKTVFDTEAFF. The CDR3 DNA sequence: TGCAGCGTTGATCCACGCAAGACGGTCTTTGACACTGAAGCTTTCTTT.

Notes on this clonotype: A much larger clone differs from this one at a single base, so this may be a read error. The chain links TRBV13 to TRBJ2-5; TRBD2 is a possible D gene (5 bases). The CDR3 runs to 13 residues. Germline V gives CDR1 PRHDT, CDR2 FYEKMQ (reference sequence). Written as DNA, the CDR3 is TGTGGCAGCAGCCCCGGGGTCCAAGAGACCCAGTACTTC. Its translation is CGSSPGVQETQYF.

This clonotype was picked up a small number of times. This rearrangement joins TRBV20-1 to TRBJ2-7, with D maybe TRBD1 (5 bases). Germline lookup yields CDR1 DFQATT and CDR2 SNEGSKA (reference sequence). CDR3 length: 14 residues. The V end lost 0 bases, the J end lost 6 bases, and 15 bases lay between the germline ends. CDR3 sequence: CSARDRRGPLEQYF. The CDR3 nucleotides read TGCAGTGCTAGAGATAGAAGGGGCCCTCTCGAGCAGTACTTC.

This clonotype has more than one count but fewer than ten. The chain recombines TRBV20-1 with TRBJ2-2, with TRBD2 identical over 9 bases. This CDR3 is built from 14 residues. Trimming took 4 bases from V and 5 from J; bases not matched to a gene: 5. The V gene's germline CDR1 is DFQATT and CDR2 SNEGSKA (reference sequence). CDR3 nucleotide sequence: TGCAGTGCTATGCTAGCGGGACGGACCGGGGAGCTGTTTTTT. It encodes CSAMLAGRTGELFF.

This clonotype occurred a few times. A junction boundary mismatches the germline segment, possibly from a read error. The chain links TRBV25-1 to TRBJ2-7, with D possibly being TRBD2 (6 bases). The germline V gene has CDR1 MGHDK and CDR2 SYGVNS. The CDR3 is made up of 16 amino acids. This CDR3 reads CASSEGVAGYLYEQYF. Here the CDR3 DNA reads TGTGCCAGCAGTGAAGGGGTCGCGGGATACCTCTACGAGCAATACTTC.